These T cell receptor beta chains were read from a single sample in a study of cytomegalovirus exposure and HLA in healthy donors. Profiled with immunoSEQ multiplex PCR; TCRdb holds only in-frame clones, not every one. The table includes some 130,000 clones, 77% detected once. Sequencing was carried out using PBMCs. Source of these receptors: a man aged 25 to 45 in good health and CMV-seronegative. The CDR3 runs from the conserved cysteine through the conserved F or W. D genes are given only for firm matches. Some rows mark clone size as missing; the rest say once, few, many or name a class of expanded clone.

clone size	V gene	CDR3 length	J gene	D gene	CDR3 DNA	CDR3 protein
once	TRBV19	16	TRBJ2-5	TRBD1	TGTGCCAGTAGTCTTCCGACAGGGAGTGGACAAGAGACCCAGTACTTC	CASSLPTGSGQETQYF
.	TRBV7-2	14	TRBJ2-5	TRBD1	TGTGCCAGCAGCCTCGACAGGGCGGCAGTGGGGGAGTACTTC	CASSLDRAAVGEYF
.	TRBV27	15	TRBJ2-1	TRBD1	TGTGCCAGCAGTTTATCGACAGGGCGCTACAATGAGCAGTTCTTC	CASSLSTGRYNEQFF
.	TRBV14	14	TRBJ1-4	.	TGTGCCAGCAGCCGCCGGCAGGACTATGAAAAACTGTTTTTT	CASSRRQDYEKLFF
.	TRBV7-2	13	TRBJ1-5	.	TGTGCCAGCAGCTTACTAGGTGATCAGCCCCAGCATTTT	CASSLLGDQPQHF
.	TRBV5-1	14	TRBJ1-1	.	TGCGCCAGCAGCTTGACAGGGATGAACACTGAAGCTTTCTTT	CASSLTGMNTEAFF
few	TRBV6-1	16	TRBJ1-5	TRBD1	TGTGCCAGCAGTGAGGGGACAGCGATGGGCAATCAGCCCCAGCATTTT	CASSEGTAMGNQPQHF
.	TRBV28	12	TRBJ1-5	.	TGTGCCACAAACAGGGGCAATCAGCCCCAGCATTTT	CATNRGNQPQHF
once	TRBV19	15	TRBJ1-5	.	TGTGCCAGTAGTATATTCAGTAATAGCAATCAGCCCCAGCATTTT	CASSIFSNSNQPQHF
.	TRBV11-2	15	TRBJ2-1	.	TGTGCCAGCAGCCCGGGTCCCCAGGGTTACAATGAGCAGTTCTTC	CASSPGPQGYNEQFF
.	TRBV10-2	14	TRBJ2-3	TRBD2	TGCGCCAGCAGGGTAGCGGGAGGGGGAGATACGCAGTATTTT	CASRVAGGGDTQYF
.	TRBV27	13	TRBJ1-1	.	TGTGCCAGCAGTTTATCCCCCGGTTTGCGGGCTTTCTTT	CASSLSPGLRAFF
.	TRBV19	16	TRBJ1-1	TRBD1	TGTGCCAGTAGGGTCCCGGGACAGGGTACGGGCACTGAAGCTTTCTTT	CASRVPGQGTGTEAFF
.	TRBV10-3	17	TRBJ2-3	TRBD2	TGTGCCATCAGGAGGAACCCCCCGGGGGGGGCTGGAGATACGCAGTATTTT	CAIRRNPPGGAGDTQYF
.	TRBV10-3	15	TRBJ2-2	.	TGTGCCATCAGTGAGCGGCAGGGCGGCACCGGGGAGCTGTTTTTT	CAISERQGGTGELFF
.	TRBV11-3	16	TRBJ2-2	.	TGTGCCAGCAGCCCTGACACCCGAGAAGGTACCGGGGAGCTGTTTTTT	CASSPDTREGTGELFF
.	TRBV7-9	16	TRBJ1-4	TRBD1	TGTGCCAGCAGGCCGTACAGGGGGACAACTAATGAAAAACTGTTTTTT	CASRPYRGTTNEKLFF
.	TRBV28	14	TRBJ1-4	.	TGTGCCAGCAGGCCCGACAGTGGTGGTGAAAAACTGTTTTTT	CASRPDSGGEKLFF
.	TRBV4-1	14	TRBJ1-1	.	TGCGCCAGCAGCCAATATCACAGGAACACTGAAGCTTTCTTT	CASSQYHRNTEAFF
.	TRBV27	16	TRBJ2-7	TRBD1	TGTGCCAGCAGTAAATTCTATTCCGGGACAGGCTACGAGCAGTACTTC	CASSKFYSGTGYEQYF
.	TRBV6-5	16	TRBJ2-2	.	TGTGCCAGCAGTTACCCGAGAGGGATCGACACCGGGGAGCTGTTTTTT	CASSYPRGIDTGELFF
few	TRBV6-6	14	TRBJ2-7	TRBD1	TGTGCCAGCAGCACGGGACAGGGTACCTACGAGCAGTACTTC	CASSTGQGTYEQYF
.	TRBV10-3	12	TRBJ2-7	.	TGTGCCATCATACCCACAGTCTACGAGCAGTACTTC	CAIIPTVYEQYF
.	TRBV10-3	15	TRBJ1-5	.	TGTGCCATCAGTCCGGGACAATATAGCAATCAGCCCCAGCATTTT	CAISPGQYSNQPQHF
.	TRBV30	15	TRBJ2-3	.	TGTGCCTGGAGTCCTGTCCTCGGGGGGCCAGATACGCAGTATTTT	CAWSPVLGGPDTQYF
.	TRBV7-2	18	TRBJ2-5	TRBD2	TGTGCCAGCAGCTTAGTGCTAGCGGGAGGGGCGGACCAAGAGACCCAGTACTTC	CASSLVLAGGADQETQYF
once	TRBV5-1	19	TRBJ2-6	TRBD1	TGCGCCAGCAGCTTCCCAAGGGGGCAGGACCGCTCTGGGGCCAACGTCCTGACTTTC	CASSFPRGQDRSGANVLTF
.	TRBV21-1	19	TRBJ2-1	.	TGTGCCAGCAGCCACTATTGGGGACTAGCGGGAGGGCCCTCGGACGAGCAGTTCTTC	CASSHYWGLAGGPSDEQFF
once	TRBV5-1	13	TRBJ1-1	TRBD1	TGCGCCAGCAGCTTTACAGGGGGTAATGAAGCTTTCTTT	CASSFTGGNEAFF
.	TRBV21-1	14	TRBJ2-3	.	TGTGCCAGCAGCCGGACTAGCAGCCTTTATGCGCAGTATTTT	CASSRTSSLYAQYF
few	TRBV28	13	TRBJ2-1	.	TGTGCCAGCAGGCCAGGGTCGGCCAATGAGCAGTTCTTC	CASRPGSANEQFF
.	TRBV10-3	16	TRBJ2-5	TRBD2	TGTGCCATCACCCGGACTAGCGGGAGAGAGAAAGAGACCCAGTACTTC	CAITRTSGREKETQYF
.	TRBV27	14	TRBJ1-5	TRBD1	TGTGCCAGTGGACAGGGGGCGCTCAATCAGCCCCAGCATTTT	CASGQGALNQPQHF
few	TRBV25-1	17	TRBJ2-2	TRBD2	TGTGCCAGCAGTGGCCCCGGGGGACTAGCGAACACCGGGGAGCTGTTTTTT	CASSGPGGLANTGELFF
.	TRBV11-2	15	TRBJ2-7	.	TGTGCCAGCAGCTCCTATCAGGGGCGCTCCTACGAGCAGTACTTC	CASSSYQGRSYEQYF
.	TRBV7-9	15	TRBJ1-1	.	TGTGCCAGCAGCCCCTCCGGCGGGGGGCGGGATGAAGCTTTCTTT	CASSPSGGGRDEAFF
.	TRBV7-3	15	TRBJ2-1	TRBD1	TGTGCCAGCAGTTCACAGGGGGCATCGTACAATGAGCAGTTCTTC	CASSSQGASYNEQFF
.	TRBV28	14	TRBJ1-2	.	TGTGCCAGCAGGTCCGTACTAGAGGACTATGGCTACACCTTC	CASRSVLEDYGYTF
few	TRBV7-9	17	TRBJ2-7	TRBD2	TGTGCCAGCAGCTCTGTAACTAGCGGAGGGAGCTCCTACGAGCAGTACTTC	CASSSVTSGGSSYEQYF
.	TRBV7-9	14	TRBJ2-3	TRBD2	TGTGCCAGCAGCTTAGTAGCGGGTGGGGATACGCAGTATTTT	CASSLVAGGDTQYF
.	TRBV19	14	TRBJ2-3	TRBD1	TGTGCCAGCAGAGACAGGGGGGTGACAGATACGCAGTATTTT	CASRDRGVTDTQYF
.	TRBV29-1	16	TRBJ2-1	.	TGCAGCGTCAATGAAGTAGGGGGGGGCTCCTACAATGAGCAGTTCTTC	CSVNEVGGGSYNEQFF
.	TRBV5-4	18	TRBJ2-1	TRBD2	TGTGCCAGCAGCCTCCGGGGGGGCGGAACCACATCCTACAATGAGCAGTTCTTC	CASSLRGGGTTSYNEQFF
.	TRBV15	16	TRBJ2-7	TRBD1	TGTGCCACCAGCAACAGACCGGGACAGGGGGGCCTTGGGCAGTACTTC	CATSNRPGQGGLGQYF
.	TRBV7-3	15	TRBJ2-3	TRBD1	TGTGCCAGCAGCCTAAGGGGGCCTAGCACAGATACGCAGTATTTT	CASSLRGPSTDTQYF